These 10 T cell receptor beta chains originate from one sample sequenced in a study of graft-versus-host responses after intestinal transplantation. Sequencing used immunoSEQ multiplex PCR; TCRdb keeps in-frame clones, though not all of them. Of 30,000 to 40,000 clones detected, about four fifths appear once; the ten largest clones hold roughly 3.6%. Sequences were derived from PBMCs, sampled more than 950 days after transplant. Receptors were obtained from a human patient who received an intestinal transplant, so some T cells may come from the graft donor.

The chain carries TRBV6-4 and TRBJ2-3; 10 bases fit TRBD2. The germline V gene has CDR1 MRHNA and CDR2 SNTAGT. CDR3 length equals 16 residues. V lost 5 bases and J lost 1; bases outside the gene matches: 6. CDR3 DNA sequence: TGTGCCAGCAGTAGGAGAAGCGGGGGGGGCACAGATACGCAGTATTTT. Translating gives CASSRRSGGGTDTQYF.

V and J are TRBV5-1 and TRBJ2-5; weak D call: TRBD2 (5 bases). The CDR3 extends over 15 amino acids. CDR1 SGHRS and CDR2 YFSETQ come from the germline V gene. The V end lost 2 bases, the J end lost 2 bases, and 13 bases lay between the germline ends. In nucleotides, the CDR3 is TGCGCCAGCAGCTTCTCCGAGGGCGGGCAAGAGACCCAGTACTTC. Protein product: CASSFSEGGQETQYF.

This sequence joins TRBV9 and TRBJ1-1, with D possibly being TRBD1 (5 bases). CDR1 is SGDLS, CDR2 YYNGEE, per germline. The CDR3 extends over 15 amino acids. The V end was cut by 0 bases, the J end by 5 bases, with 14 bases between. The CDR3 here is CASSVEPGRVTEAFF. The CDR3 DNA is TGTGCCAGCAGCGTAGAACCGGGGCGCGTAACTGAAGCTTTCTTT.

This clone occurred once. V gene TRBV28 combines with J gene TRBJ1-2; D unclear. The ends were cut back, 5 bases at V and 1 base at J, with 11 bases in the middle. Looked up from germline, CDR1 is MDHEN and CDR2 is SYDVKM. The CDR3 spans 14 residues. The CDR3 spells CASSPAVVNYGYTF. CDR3 nucleotide sequence: TGTGCCAGCAGTCCCGCGGTAGTTAACTATGGCTACACCTTC.

In this sample, this clone turned up a few times. The chain employs TRBV5-6 and TRBJ1-6, with D uncertain. V gave up 4 bases and J gave up 0 bases, with 14 bases separating them. CDR1 is SGHDT, CDR2 YYEEEE, per germline. This CDR3 comprises 17 residues. CDR3 DNA sequence: TGTGCCAGCAGCACCTGGGTCGGCAGCTCCTATAATTCACCCCTCCACTTT. Encoded protein: CASSTWVGSSYNSPLHF.

This rearrangement joins TRBV5-5 to TRBJ1-4; no reliable D call. Looked up from germline, CDR1 is SGHKS and CDR2 is YYEKEE (reference sequence). The CDR3 consists of 17 residues. Trimming took 4 bases from V and 1 from J, leaving 17 bases between them. The DNA of the CDR3 is TGTGCCAGCAGCCCACCTAAAGGGCTAGGAACTAATGAAAAACTGTTTTTT. It specifies CASSPPKGLGTNEKLFF.

The rearrangement joins TRBV5-8 to TRBJ1-1; D is perhaps TRBD1 (6 bases). V lost 0 bases to trimming and J lost 0 bases, with 12 bases between them. The length of the CDR3 is 16 residues. Looked up from germline, CDR1 is SGHTS and CDR2 is YDEGEE. DNA of the CDR3: TGTGCCAGCAGCTTGGGTTCCTACAGGGTGAACACTGAAGCTTTCTTT. This translates into CASSLGSYRVNTEAFF.

This chain uses TRBV11-1 with TRBJ1-1; D call uncertain. The germline gives CDR1 SGHAT, CDR2 FQDESV (reference sequence). The CDR3 length is 13 residues. Between the trimmed V and J ends, which lost 0 bases and 3 bases, there was a span of 5 bases. CDR3 bases: TGTGCCAGCAGCTTAGCAGAGGACACTGAAGCTTTCTTT. Translating it yields CASSLAEDTEAFF.

V usage is TRBV7-9 and J usage is TRBJ1-3; D not certain. Trimming left V 1 base short and J 0 bases short, with 7 bases between. This CDR3 spans 15 amino acids. The germline gives CDR1 SEHNR, CDR2 FQNEAQ (reference sequence). CDR3 sequence (DNA): TGTGCCAGCAGCTTAGAACGGCGCTCTGGAAACACCATATATTTT. It yields the protein CASSLERRSGNTIYF. The whole variable domain, filled in from reference TRBV7-9 and TRBJ1-3, reads DTGVSQNPRHKITKRGQNVTFRCDPISEHNRLYWYRQTLGQGPEFLTYFQNEAQLEKSRLLSDRFSAERPKGSFSTLEIQRTEQGDSAMYLCASSLERRSGNTIYFGEGSWLTVV.

The chain carries TRBV10-1 and TRBJ2-3; D gene ambiguous. V lost 3 bases, J lost 8 bases, and 9 bases lay in between. The CDR3 has 12 amino acids. Germline CDR1 WNHNN, CDR2 SYGVQD (reference sequence). The chain's CDR3 is CASSDGPFTQYF. CDR3 in DNA: TGCGCCAGCAGTGATGGTCCTTTTACGCAGTATTTT.